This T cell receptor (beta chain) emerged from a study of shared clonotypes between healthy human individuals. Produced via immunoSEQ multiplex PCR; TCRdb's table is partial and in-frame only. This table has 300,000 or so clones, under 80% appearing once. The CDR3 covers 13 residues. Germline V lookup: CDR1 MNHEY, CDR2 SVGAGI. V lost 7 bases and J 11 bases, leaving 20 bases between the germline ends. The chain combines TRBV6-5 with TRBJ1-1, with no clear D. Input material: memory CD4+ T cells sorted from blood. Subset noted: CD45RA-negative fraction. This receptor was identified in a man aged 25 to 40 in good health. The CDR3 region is CASTDVTQREAFF. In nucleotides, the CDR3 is TGTGCCAGCACCGACGTAACACAGCGGGAGGCTTTCTTT.